This T cell receptor (beta chain) was captured by sequencing in a study of glioma-infiltrating T cells (TCRdb year 2016). Study-level background: Sequencing of TCR alpha- and beta-chain repertoires was performed on glioma tissue, on non-neoplastic brain tissue, and on matched peripheral blood mononuclear cells. Each tissue-infiltrating repertoire was compared with the same patient's peripheral blood repertoire to measure divergence between tissue and blood T-cell populations. Three low-grade glioma patients, 7 to 9 primary glioblastoma patients and three non-glioma patients contributing non-neoplastic brain tissue were included in the paired cohort. On the study overall, not on this receptor specifically: VJ-independent divergence between tissue and blood was lower than expected in non-neoplastic patients but higher than expected in all gliomas, particularly low-grade gliomas. Small numbers underpinned the group comparisons: roughly 8 glioblastoma patients, three low-grade glioma patients and three non-neoplastic patients. Very few CDR3 sequences were found to be shared between tissue and blood, and this scarcity was attributed to high CDR3 diversity and limited sampling.

CDR1 MDHEN and CDR2 SYDVKM are derived from the germline V gene. CDR3 length: 13 amino acids, cysteine to phenylalanine. The only DNA kept is the CDR3, 39 bases in frame from the first base. The trim is 3 bases for V and 3 bases for J, with a gap of 8 bases between the germline ends. The iRepertoire nested amplicon-rescue multiplex PCR (arm-PCR) platform was used to amplify TCR alpha and beta CDR3 regions from RNA. The input for one-step reverse transcription and amplification was roughly 85-400 ng of tissue mRNA or PBMC total RNA. Following bead purification, Illumina adapters were added by a secondary multiplex PCR, and libraries between 200 and 400 bp were gel-purified. Internal 6-nucleotide barcodes were carried by the libraries and were used for demultiplexing. Libraries were sequenced on an Illumina MiSeq with 2x220 or 2x250 nucleotide paired-end reads. The study's own analysis went as follows. FLASH 1.2.11 was used to merge paired reads, and BWA-MEM then aligned the reads to the GRCh37 human genome before TRA and TRB reads were extracted. For V and J assignment, an IMGT-derived reference of cassette sequences and CDR3 motifs that included pseudogenes was used. Reads were translated in three frames, and productive CDR3s were defined by a C…FGXG motif without stop codons. Clonotypes were defined as unique combinations of V-J cassette pair and CDR3 amino acid sequence. Reads were filtered by Hamming distance, thresholded by each sample's sequence error rate in mapped regions. TCRdb ran its own pipeline on the public reads, namely fastp trimming at Q25 and MiXCR clone calling, and kept in-frame beta chains. A single entry per CDR3 protein holds the most common genes and DNA from its merged rows. TCRdb, rather than the study authors, made the V and J calls. The sample yields about 99,000 distinct CDR3 sequences; around 29% were counted once. The ten largest clones represent approximately 43% of the sample.

There are many counts of this clonotype. The antigen it recognizes is unknown. Per-nucleotide qualities are absent, and no much larger clonotype sits a single base away. The chain is assembled from TRBV28 and TRBJ1-1, with no confidently assigned D gene. The clonotype was recovered from a human donor with low-grade glioma or glioblastoma, undergoing nonglioma brain surgery, or in good health (not recorded which). Sequencing was done on a sample of glioma tissue, nonneoplastic brain tissue, or PBMCs (not recorded which). The nucleotides read TGTGCCAGCAGTTTTGACCTGGACACTGAAGCTTTCTTT. Its translation reads: CASSFDLDTEAFF.